This paragraph reports one TCR beta chain. This entry comes from a study of blood T cell repertoires in COVID-19. About the research overall: Samples came from the United States, Italy and Spain, spanning acute and convalescent COVID-19.

Methods used by the authors: Researchers report that nucleated cell counts were estimated from reference gene primer amplification. Repertoires were generated with immunoSEQ multiplex PCR, while TCRdb's copy carries only in-frame clones and drops some. V and J calls and clone size come straight from that table; D and trimming were deduced from the DNA. The data contain about 150,000 clones, around 87% of them singletons. The CDR3 is 15 residues long. CDR1 is SGHNT, CDR2 YENEEA, per germline. Between the trimmed V and J ends, which lost 1 base and 7 bases, there was a span of 15 bases. Material: peripheral blood. This TCR derives from a man aged 50 or older with active COVID-19. The rearrangement uses TRBV11-3 and TRBJ2-3; tentative D call: TRBD1 (6 bases). The chain's CDR3 is CASSLASTGPNTQYF. The CDR3 DNA sequence: TGTGCCAGCAGCTTAGCATCAACAGGGCCCAATACGCAGTATTTT.